The clone carrying this T cell receptor beta chain has just a few counts. No antigen is known for it. TCRdb ran MiXCR on the 5' RACE reads and lists one entry per CDR3 protein. The sample includes about 330,000 distinct CDR3 sequences, less than 9.5% seen only once; the top ten take approximately 15%. The CDR3 extends over 14 amino acids. After removal of 5 bases from V and 2 bases from J, the junction contained 5 bases not matched to a gene. The data are from a study of T cells after yellow fever vaccination. Study context: Researchers used SMART-Seq v4 Ultra Low Input to prepare fractions that had low cell numbers. Regarding the study as a whole: In post-booster samples, most primary-vaccination clones reappeared (roughly 96% CD4, 70% to 90% CD8). Contaminating bulk clonotypes could be abundant in FACS-sorted repertoires.

Material: PBMCs, obtained roughly seven weeks after the first yellow fever vaccination. J is TRBJ1-2 and V is TRBV12-3 or TRBV12-4; 7 bases align to TRBD1. The TCR comes from a man younger than 35 who received the YFV17D yellow fever vaccine. CDR3: CASSSWDRNYGYTF. In DNA, the CDR3 is TGTGCCAGCAGTAGCTGGGACAGAAACTATGGCTACACCTTC.